The 17 T cell receptor beta chains in this list originate from one sample, sequenced in a study of blood T cell repertoires in COVID-19. Sequencing was performed with immunoSEQ multiplex PCR; in TCRdb, only in-frame clones are kept and a portion is missing. The data show about 63,000 clones, about 80% seen once. The sample taken for sequencing was peripheral blood. The source is a woman of 80 years or more with acute or convalescent COVID-19.

The chain couples TRBV7-2 to TRBJ1-1, with 7 bases matching TRBD1. Trimming took 6 bases from V and 6 from J; bases not matched to a gene: 16. Germline-derived CDR1 and CDR2 are SGHTA and FQGNSA. The CDR3 contains 16 residues. The CDR3, as DNA: TGTGCCAGCAGTCTGACCTCTATCGGCAGGGGGGCTGAAGCTTTCTTT. Its protein is CASSLTSIGRGAEAFF.

The rearrangement joins TRBV10-3 to TRBJ1-5; perhaps TRBD1 as D (5 bases). The germline V gene encodes CDR1 ENHRY and CDR2 SYGVKD. There are 16 residues in the CDR3. Trimming shortened V by 0 bases and J by 11 bases, and 20 bases separated the two germline ends. The CDR3 DNA reads as TGTGCCATCAGTGAGTCTCCTCTGGGGGGACCAAGTGCCCAGCATTTT. Amino acid sequence: CAISESPLGGPSAQHF.

V usage is TRBV14 and J usage is TRBJ2-3; D call uncertain. Looked up from germline, CDR1 is SGHDN and CDR2 is FVKESK. V lost 4 bases to trimming and J lost 4 bases, with 12 bases between them. CDR3 length equals 14 residues. This CDR3 reads CASSLRLPPDTQYF. The CDR3 DNA follows: TGTGCCAGCAGCCTGCGCTTACCCCCAGATACGCAGTATTTT.

DNA for the CDR3: TGTGCCAGCAGCCCCCGCCCCGATACACAGGGAAGCTATGGCTACACCTTC. Translated, it gives CASSPRPDTQGSYGYTF. The chain uses TRBV3-1 (or the pseudogene TRBV3-2) and TRBJ1-2; possibly TRBD1 for D (6 bases). The CDR3 length is 17 residues. In germline, CDR1 is LGHDT, CDR2 YNNKEL (reference sequence). With 4 bases removed from V and 4 bases from J, the gap between germline ends came to 22 bases.

This sequence joins TRBV7-2 and TRBJ1-6; D ambiguous. Trimming cost V 3 bases and J 8 bases, with 14 bases left between them. CDR3 length: 15 residues. Germline V gene lookup returns CDR1 SGHTA and CDR2 FQGNSA. The CDR3 nucleotides read TGTGCCAGCAGCTTTACTCACGTTCGGTATTCACCCCTCCACTTT. It translates to CASSFTHVRYSPLHF.

The rearrangement joins TRBV7-3 to TRBJ2-3, with D perhaps TRBD2 (6 bases). The CDR3 has 16 amino acids. Looked up from germline, CDR1 is SGHTA and CDR2 is FQGTGA. V lost 5 bases, J lost 0 bases, and 15 bases lay in between. The CDR3 loop is CASSPSSLASTDTQYF. The CDR3 DNA follows: TGTGCCAGCAGCCCATCCTCGCTAGCGAGCACAGATACGCAGTATTTT. Full variable domain (rest looked up from reference TRBV7-3 and TRBJ2-3): GAGVSQTPSNKVTEKGKYVELRCDPISGHTALYWYRQSLGQGPEFLIYFQGTGAADDSGLPNDRFFAVRPEGSVSTLKIQRTERGDSAVYLCASSPSSLASTDTQYFGPGTRLTVL.

As for this clone: The same CDR3 is also encoded by other DNA sequences in this sample. V gene TRBV28 combines with J gene TRBJ2-1; a weak D match, TRBD2 (5 bases). Trimming pared 2 bases from V and 2 bases from J, leaving 7 bases between. The CDR3 has 14 amino acids. CDR1 is MDHEN, CDR2 SYDVKM, per germline. Written as DNA, the CDR3 is TGTGCCAGCAGTTTAAGCGGCACCTACAATGAGCAGTTCTTC. This gives the protein CASSLSGTYNEQFF. Full variable domain (remainder filled in from reference TRBV28 and TRBJ2-1): DVKVTQSSRYLVKRTGEKVFLECVQDMDHENMFWYRQDPGLGLRLIYFSYDVKMKEKGDIPEGYSVSREKKERFSLILESASTNQTSMYLCASSLSGTYNEQFFGPGTRLTVL.

This sequence joins TRBV7-8 and TRBJ2-7; D call uncertain. Deletions cut 3 bases from V and 6 bases from J, with 6 bases between. CDR3 length: 11 amino acids. Germline CDR1 is SGHVS and CDR2 is FQNEAQ. The CDR3 loop reads CASSFQFEQYF. CDR3 nucleotide sequence: TGTGCCAGCAGCTTTCAGTTCGAGCAGTACTTC.

This clone was picked up one time. The chain carries TRBV5-1 and TRBJ2-7, with 7 positions matching TRBD2. Losses at the gene ends were 4 bases for V and 5 bases for J; bases not matched to a gene: 6. The CDR3 covers 13 residues. Looked up from germline, CDR1 is SGHRS and CDR2 is YFSETQ. Here the CDR3 reads CASSPGLVNEQYF. The CDR3 DNA follows: TGCGCCAGCAGCCCAGGACTAGTAAACGAGCAGTACTTC.

This clone was seen once. The chain couples TRBV7-2 to TRBJ2-7; TRBD2 matches 7 bases. This CDR3 region has 14 residues. Germline V gene lookup returns CDR1 SGHTA and CDR2 FQGNSA. With V trimmed by 4 bases and J by 3 bases, 6 bases remained unmatched. CDR3 sequence (DNA): TGTGCCAGCAGCTCCCCGACTAGCTTCTACGAGCAGTACTTC. Translation: CASSSPTSFYEQYF.

This chain links TRBV11-2 with TRBJ1-1; D is perhaps TRBD1 (5 bases). The V gene lost 0 bases and the J gene lost 11 bases, with 7 bases spanning the gap. The CDR3 is made up of 11 amino acids. Looked up from germline, CDR1 is SGHAT and CDR2 is FQNNGV. In nucleotides, the CDR3 is TGTGCCAGCAGCTTAGAGGGGGGTGCTTTCTTT. This codes for CASSLEGGAFF.

The chain links TRBV28 to TRBJ1-3, with D unclear. V was clipped by 2 bases and J by 0 bases, with 5 bases between them. The CDR3 covers 14 residues. CDR1 is MDHEN, CDR2 SYDVKM, per germline. CDR3 bases: TGTGCCAGCAGTTTAGGCTTCTCTGGAAACACCATATATTTT. Translated, it gives CASSLGFSGNTIYF.

V gene TRBV7-6 combines with J gene TRBJ2-5, with D tentatively TRBD2 (5 bases). The germline V and J ends were trimmed by 5 bases and 1 base, with 17 bases remaining between them. This CDR3 has 16 amino acids. The germline gives CDR1 SGHVS, CDR2 FNYEAQ. This CDR3 reads CASSLAGGRLQETQYF. CDR3 bases: TGTGCCAGCAGCCTTGCGGGCGGACGACTCCAAGAGACCCAGTACTTC.

This clone was observed a single time. The chain links TRBV2 to TRBJ1-5; D is unresolved. This CDR3 spans 15 amino acids. Per germline, CDR1 SNHLY and CDR2 FYNNEI. Trimming removed 7 bases from V and 0 bases from J, with 13 bases in between. This CDR3 reads CASTNSHYSNQPQHF. The CDR3 DNA is TGTGCCAGCACCAATAGCCACTATAGCAATCAGCCCCAGCATTTT.

This chain joins TRBV14 and TRBJ2-5; the D gene is possibly TRBD1 (7 bases). Trimming left V 1 base short and J 1 base short, with 13 bases between. CDR1 is SGHDN, CDR2 FVKESK, per germline. CDR3 length equals 16 residues. DNA of the CDR3: TGTGCCAGCAGCCAAGGCAGGGGGGTTCGCCAAGAGACCCAGTACTTC. Translation gives CASSQGRGVRQETQYF. Full variable domain (rest looked up from reference TRBV14 and TRBJ2-5): EAGVTQFPSHSVIEKGQTVTLRCDPISGHDNLYWYRRVMGKEIKFLLHFVKESKQDESGMPNNRFLAERTGGTYSTLKVQPAELEDSGVYFCASSQGRGVRQETQYFGPGTRLLVL.

The chain joins TRBV7-9 to TRBJ2-7; 14 bases are a match to TRBD2. Per the germline V gene, CDR1 is SEHNR and CDR2 is FQNEAQ (reference sequence). Trimming removed 3 bases from V and 2 bases from J; junction bases left unmatched: 3. The CDR3 is made up of 16 amino acids. As DNA, the CDR3 is TGTGCCAGCAGCTTGTGGACTAGCGGGGGGACCTACGAGCAGTACTTC. Its translation: CASSLWTSGGTYEQYF. Supplemented by reference TRBV7-9 and TRBJ2-7, the full variable domain reads DTGVSQNPRHKITKRGQNVTFRCDPISEHNRLYWYRQTLGQGPEFLTYFQNEAQLEKSRLLSDRFSAERPKGSFSTLEIQRTEQGDSAMYLCASSLWTSGGTYEQYFGPGTRLTVT.

The V call is TRBV10-1, the J call TRBJ2-1, with TRBD2 matching over 9 bases. CDR1 and CDR2 (germline): WNHNN, SYGVQD (reference sequence). The V and J ends lost 1 base and 7 bases, in that order; junction bases with no gene match: 5. The CDR3 contains 15 residues. The CDR3 nucleotides read TGCGCCAGCAGTGAGTACGCGGGAGGGATGAATGAGCAGTTCTTC. Encoded protein: CASSEYAGGMNEQFF.